This T cell receptor (beta chain) was profiled in a study of CD8+CD57+ T cells in acquired aplastic anemia. Study summary: Recorded DNA amounts for sorted CD4+ and CD8+ cells had an average of around 3.5 ug. On average, healthy donors gave 8.5 million to 14 million reads for CD4+ cells. Regarding the study as a whole: Overlapping CD8+ CDR3 repertoires of patients and controls contained twenty-nine shared sequences.

The CDR3 contains 14 residues. J gave up 5 bases and V 3 bases, and 8 bases lay outside the gene matches. Germline assignment: CDR1 SQVTM and CDR2 ANQGSEA. Comments on this clonotype: Antigen specificity is unknown.

Profiles of TCR beta VDJ and CDR3 were generated from a genomic DNA template. One entry per CDR3 protein results from TCRdb running MiXCR on the reads. The sample lists 100,000 to 150,000 distinct CDR3 sequences; less than 45% were seen once. The source of this sequence is a human donor in good health, serving as a control. Sequencing used sorted CD4+, CD8+, or CD8+CD57+ T cells (not recorded which) from PBMCs. This chain connects TRBV29-1 to TRBJ2-5; TRBD1 matches 8 bases. This CDR3 is CSVEWAGGRETQYF. CDR3 bases: TGCAGCGTTGAGTGGGCAGGGGGCAGGGAGACCCAGTACTTC.